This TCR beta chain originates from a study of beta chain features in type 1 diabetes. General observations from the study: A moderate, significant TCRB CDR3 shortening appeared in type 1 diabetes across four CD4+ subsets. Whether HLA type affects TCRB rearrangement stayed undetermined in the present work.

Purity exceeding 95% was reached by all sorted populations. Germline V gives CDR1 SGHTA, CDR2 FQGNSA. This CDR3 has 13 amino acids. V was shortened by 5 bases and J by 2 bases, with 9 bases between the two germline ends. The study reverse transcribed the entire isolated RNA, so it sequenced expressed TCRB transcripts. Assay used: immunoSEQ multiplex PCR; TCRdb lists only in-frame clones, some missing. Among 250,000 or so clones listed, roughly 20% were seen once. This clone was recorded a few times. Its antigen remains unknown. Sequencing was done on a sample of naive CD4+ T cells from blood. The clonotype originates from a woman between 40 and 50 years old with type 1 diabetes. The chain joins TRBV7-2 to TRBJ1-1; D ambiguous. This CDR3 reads CASSQTGNTEAFF. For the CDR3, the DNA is TGTGCCAGCAGCCAGACGGGTAACACTGAAGCTTTCTTT.